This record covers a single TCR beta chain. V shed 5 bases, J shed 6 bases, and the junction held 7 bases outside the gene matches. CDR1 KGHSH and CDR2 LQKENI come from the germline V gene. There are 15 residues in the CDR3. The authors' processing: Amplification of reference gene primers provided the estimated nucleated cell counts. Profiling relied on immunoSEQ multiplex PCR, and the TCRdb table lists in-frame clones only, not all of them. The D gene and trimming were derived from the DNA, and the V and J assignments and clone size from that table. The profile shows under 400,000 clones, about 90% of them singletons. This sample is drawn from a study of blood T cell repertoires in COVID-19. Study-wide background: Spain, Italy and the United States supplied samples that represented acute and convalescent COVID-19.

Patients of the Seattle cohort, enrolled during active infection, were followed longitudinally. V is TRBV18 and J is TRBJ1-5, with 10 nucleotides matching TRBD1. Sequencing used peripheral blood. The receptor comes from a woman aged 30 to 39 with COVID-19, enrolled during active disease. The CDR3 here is CASSKGQGVGQPQHF. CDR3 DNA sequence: TGTGCCAGCTCAAAAGGACAGGGGGTTGGTCAGCCCCAGCATTTT.